The 29 T cell receptor beta chains in this list originate from one sample, sequenced in a study of T-cell reconstitution after alpha-beta-depleted transplantation in children. Using unique molecular identifiers, the investigators prepared the TCRbeta library. TCRdb re-called the PCR reads with MiXCR, one entry per CDR3 protein. The table lists about 460,000 distinct CDR3 sequences, approximately 13% of them singletons, with about 5.6% in the top ten. This specimen consisted of PBMCs from the stem cell graft donor, obtained from the stem cell graft. These receptors were obtained from a human donor who donated a stem cell graft to a child with combined immunodeficiency.

This chain connects TRBV20-1 to TRBJ2-6, with 12 bases that match TRBD1. Germline lookup yields CDR1 DFQATT and CDR2 SNEGSKA (reference sequence). V shed 5 bases, J shed 3 bases, and the junction held 11 bases outside the gene matches. The CDR3 is 18 amino acids. CDR3 protein: CSASRVGTGGSGANVLTF. The CDR3 coding sequence is TGCAGTGCTTCCCGTGTTGGGACAGGGGGCAGTGGGGCCAACGTCCTGACTTTC.

This rearrangement joins TRBV12-3 or TRBV12-4 to TRBJ2-7; no definite D call. V dropped 0 bases and J dropped 4 bases, with 10 bases sitting between them. This CDR3 contains 14 residues. The CDR3 loop is CASSLAGLRYEQYF. The CDR3, as DNA: TGTGCCAGCAGTTTAGCGGGATTAAGGTACGAGCAGTACTTC.

The V gene is TRBV12-3 or TRBV12-4, the J gene TRBJ1-6; D is unresolved. The CDR3 contains 17 residues. Trimming cost V 2 bases and J 0 bases, with 11 bases left between them. The CDR3 loop reads CASSLNNPSSYNSPLHF. CDR3 coding DNA: TGTGCCAGCAGTTTAAACAACCCGAGCTCCTATAATTCACCCCTCCACTTT.

The chain joins TRBV6-1 to TRBJ1-6, with TRBD1 matching over 7 bases. The CDR3 covers 15 residues. The germline CDR1 and CDR2 sequences are MNHNS and SASEGT. J lost 7 bases, V lost 5 bases, and 8 bases had no gene match. The CDR3: CASSPHRGVNSPLHF. The CDR3 coding sequence is TGTGCCAGCAGTCCCCACAGGGGTGTGAATTCACCCCTCCACTTT.

The chain has TRBV29-1 and TRBJ2-7; 8 bases agree with TRBD1. The CDR3 is made up of 13 amino acids. V shed 3 bases and J 3 bases; nucleotides not matched to a gene: 4. Germline V gene sequence: CDR1 SQVTM, CDR2 ANQGSEA. In DNA, the CDR3 is TGCAGCGTTGAGGGACAGGCAAGCTACGAGCAGTACTTC. It translates to CSVEGQASYEQYF.

This clonotype showed up many times. V is TRBV12-3 or TRBV12-4 and J is TRBJ1-5; D uncertain. CDR3 length: 11 amino acids. The germline V and J ends were trimmed by 3 bases and 6 bases, with 3 bases remaining between them. The CDR3 nucleotides read TGTGCCAGCAGTTTTGGTCAGCCCCAGCATTTT. It codes for CASSFGQPQHF.

The gene calls are TRBV12-3 or TRBV12-4 and TRBJ2-3; TRBD2 aligns across 7 bases. V lost 6 bases and J lost 2; bases outside the gene matches: 11. The CDR3 has 16 amino acids. The CDR3: CASSPTSASFTDTQYF. For the CDR3, the DNA is TGTGCCAGCAGCCCCACTAGCGCATCGTTCACAGATACGCAGTATTTT.

Many counts were recorded for this clonotype. The chain employs TRBV19 and TRBJ2-7; TRBD1 matches at 8 bases. Per germline, CDR1 LNHDA and CDR2 SQIVND (reference sequence). The CDR3 consists of 16 residues. The ends lost 3 bases at V and 1 base at J; junction bases unmatched: 8. The CDR3 DNA reads as TGTGCCAGTAGTATTACACTTGGGACAGGATCCTACGAGCAGTACTTC. Encoded protein: CASSITLGTGSYEQYF.

This clonotype was seen a handful of times. The chain links TRBV7-9 to TRBJ2-1; maybe TRBD2 (5 bases). V was shortened by 10 bases and J by 0 bases, with 13 bases between the two germline ends. The CDR3 is made up of 14 amino acids. The germline gives CDR1 SEHNR, CDR2 FQNEAQ (reference sequence). The CDR3 spells CATAGFTSYNEQFF. Here the CDR3 DNA reads TGTGCCACGGCGGGTTTTACCTCCTACAATGAGCAGTTCTTC.

Ten or more counts support this clonotype. The chain links TRBV15 to TRBJ2-5, with D possibly TRBD2 on 5 matching bases. Per germline, CDR1 LNHNV and CDR2 YYDKDF (reference sequence). Trimming removed 4 bases at V and 2 bases at J, with 11 bases between. The CDR3 runs 14 residues. CDR3 sequence (DNA): TGTGCCACCAGCACCCACCGGACTCAAGAGACCCAGTACTTC. Translated: CATSTHRTQETQYF.

This clonotype was detected only a few times. The gene calls are TRBV10-3 and TRBJ1-2; TRBD1 might be the D (5 bases). The CDR3 is 13 amino acids. From germline, CDR1 is ENHRY and CDR2 SYGVKD. The V end lost 5 bases, the J end lost 3 bases, and 10 bases lay between the germline ends. The CDR3 sequence: CAISWGGDYGYTF. The DNA of the CDR3 is TGTGCCATCAGTTGGGGGGGAGACTATGGCTACACCTTC.

The chain carries TRBV4-1 and TRBJ2-2, with a possible D match to TRBD1 (6 bases). This CDR3 region has 15 residues. V was shortened by 0 bases and J by 5 bases, with 10 bases between the two germline ends. CDR1 and CDR2 (germline): MGHRA, YSYEKL. The CDR3 DNA follows: TGCGCCAGCAGCCAAGACCACAGGGTTACCGGGGAGCTGTTTTTT. Residues: CASSQDHRVTGELFF.

The gene calls are TRBV20-1 and TRBJ1-2; TRBD1 is a possible D gene (6 bases). Trimming cost V 3 bases and J 4 bases, with 12 bases left between them. The CDR3 length is 13 residues. From germline, CDR1 is DFQATT and CDR2 SNEGSKA (reference sequence). The CDR3 nucleotides read TGCAGTGCTAGGGACGGGGGCTTCTATGGCTACACCTTC. Protein product: CSARDGGFYGYTF.

This clonotype was counted between two and nine times. The J gene is TRBJ1-5, the V gene TRBV3-1; the D gene is possibly TRBD1 (5 bases). CDR1 and CDR2 (germline): LGHDT, YNNKEL (reference sequence). V dropped 8 bases and J dropped 2 bases, with 10 bases sitting between them. The CDR3 is 13 amino acids. The CDR3 reads CASEDNRNQPQHF. The CDR3 DNA sequence: TGTGCCAGCGAGGACAACCGCAATCAGCCCCAGCATTTT.

The chain is built from TRBV12-3 or TRBV12-4 and TRBJ1-5; no clear D. V was trimmed by 3 bases and J by 6 bases, leaving 9 bases between them. This CDR3 has 13 residues. Written as DNA, the CDR3 is TGTGCCAGCAGTTTTGGTGGGGTTCAGCCCCAGCATTTT. Encoded protein: CASSFGGVQPQHF.

There are many counts of this clonotype. This chain links TRBV9 with TRBJ2-6, with a tentative D call TRBD2 (5 bases). V lost 4 bases and J lost 2, with 10 bases in between. Germline assignment: CDR1 SGDLS and CDR2 YYNGEE. The CDR3 length is 15 residues. The CDR3 DNA reads TGTGCCAGCAGCCCTATCGGGGCTGGGGCCAACGTCCTGACTTTC. It translates to CASSPIGAGANVLTF.

In its sample, this clonotype was seen a few times. The chain couples TRBV6-5 to TRBJ2-3, with 8 bases that match TRBD2. The CDR3 extends over 16 amino acids. Germline CDR1 is MNHEY and CDR2 is SVGAGI. J lost 4 bases, V lost 5 bases, and 11 bases had no gene match. The CDR3 spells CASSRDAGGRADTQYF. In DNA form, the CDR3 reads TGTGCCAGCAGTCGGGATGCGGGGGGAAGGGCAGATACGCAGTATTTT.

In this sample, this clonotype turned up a few times. This rearrangement joins TRBV7-2 to TRBJ2-1; D gene unclear. The length of the CDR3 is 14 residues. Germline CDR1 reads SGHTA; CDR2 reads FQGNSA. V was trimmed by 1 base and J by 9 bases, leaving 13 bases between them. The CDR3 loop reads CASSLVASTGEQFF. CDR3 in DNA: TGTGCCAGCAGCTTAGTAGCTTCAACGGGTGAGCAGTTCTTC.

This chain uses TRBV25-1 with TRBJ2-3; 9 bases align to TRBD2. The germline gives CDR1 MGHDK, CDR2 SYGVNS. The CDR3 contains 16 residues. The ends lost 4 bases at V and 2 bases at J; junction bases unmatched: 7. The CDR3 sequence is CASSGPSGTPTDTQYF. The DNA of the CDR3 is TGTGCCAGCAGTGGTCCTAGCGGGACCCCCACAGATACGCAGTATTTT.

V usage is TRBV7-2 and J usage is TRBJ1-5; D unclear. V lost 4 bases, J lost 3 bases, and 10 bases lay in between. Germline V gene lookup returns CDR1 SGHTA and CDR2 FQGNSA. CDR3 length: 14 residues. CDR3 residues: CASSSDGLNQPQHF. The CDR3 DNA sequence: TGTGCCAGCAGCTCGGACGGGCTCAATCAGCCCCAGCATTTT.

This clonotype was seen a handful of times. V usage is TRBV6-5 and J usage is TRBJ2-7; D gene uncertain. The V end lost 10 bases, the J end lost 4 bases, and 11 bases lay between the germline ends. This CDR3 contains 11 residues. The germline V gene encodes CDR1 MNHEY and CDR2 SVGAGI. The CDR3 sequence: CATNLGYEQYF. The CDR3 DNA reads TGTGCCACTAACCTGGGATACGAGCAGTACTTC.

This clonotype was counted a few times. The chain has TRBV29-1 and TRBJ1-1; 8 bases are a match to TRBD1. The CDR3 contains 16 residues. Germline CDR1 SQVTM, CDR2 ANQGSEA. V gave up 5 bases and J gave up 5 bases; unmatched junction bases: 16. CDR3 amino acids: CSVTDREDRRVTEAFF. The CDR3 region has the DNA TGCAGCGTTACGGACAGGGAAGACCGGCGGGTGACTGAAGCTTTCTTT.

This clonotype has ten or more counts. Here the CDR3 reads CASSQDTGKETQYF. The CDR3 nucleotides are TGCGCCAGCAGCCAAGATACAGGGAAGGAGACCCAGTACTTC. This chain connects TRBV4-3 to TRBJ2-5; a weak D match, TRBD1 (6 bases). The V end lost 0 bases, the J end lost 5 bases, and 10 bases lay between the germline ends. There are 14 residues in the CDR3. Germline CDR1 and CDR2: LGHNA and YSLEER.

Only a few counts were recorded for this clonotype. V gene TRBV7-9 combines with J gene TRBJ1-4, with TRBD1 as a possible D gene (5 bases). The CDR3 consists of 13 residues. The germline V gene has CDR1 SEHNR and CDR2 FQNEAQ (reference sequence). V was trimmed by 6 bases and J by 5 bases, leaving 10 bases between them. CDR3 residues: CASRTAPNEKLFF. The DNA for the CDR3 is TGTGCCAGCAGGACAGCTCCCAATGAAAAACTGTTTTTT.

The genes are TRBV6-2 or TRBV6-3 and TRBJ2-2; the D is unclear. The germline V and J ends were trimmed by 11 bases and 0 bases, with 4 bases remaining between them. The germline CDR1 and CDR2 sequences are MNHEY and SVGEGT. This CDR3 has 11 amino acids. CDR3 DNA: TGTGCCGGTTCGAACACCGGGGAGCTGTTTTTT. This codes for CAGSNTGELFF.

CDR3 sequence (DNA): TGTGCCAGCAGTTACTCTGGACTAGCCAGCTCCTACAATGAGCAGTTCTTC. It translates to CASSYSGLASSYNEQFF. The chain recombines TRBV6-5 with TRBJ2-1; 8 positions match TRBD2. This CDR3 comprises 17 residues. Trimming took 0 bases from V and 0 from J; bases not matched to a gene: 4. Germline V lookup: CDR1 MNHEY, CDR2 SVGAGI.

In this sample, this clonotype turned up many times. This chain links TRBV6-5 with TRBJ2-1, with a weak D call TRBD1 (6 bases). The V gene's germline CDR1 is MNHEY and CDR2 SVGAGI. The V and J ends lost 7 bases and 2 bases respectively, with 18 bases between them. This CDR3 has 16 amino acids. Here the CDR3 reads CASTSHTGLAYNEQFF. The CDR3 nucleotides are TGTGCCAGCACTTCCCACACAGGGTTAGCCTACAATGAGCAGTTCTTC.

This clonotype was detected many times. The CDR3 nucleotides read TGCAGCACCCCCGACTCGACAGGCGCTAACACCGGGGAGCTGTTTTTT. Translated, it gives CSTPDSTGANTGELFF. The chain employs TRBV20-1 and TRBJ2-2; D possibly corresponds to TRBD1 (6 bases). The CDR3 is 16 residues long. Germline CDR1 reads DFQATT; CDR2 reads SNEGSKA (reference sequence).

V is TRBV9 and J is TRBJ2-7; a possible D gene is TRBD1 (5 bases). Trimming shortened V by 0 bases and J by 6 bases, and 13 bases separated the two germline ends. The CDR3 has 14 amino acids. Looked up from germline, CDR1 is SGDLS and CDR2 is YYNGEE. CDR3: CASSVAQGMGEQYF. Here the CDR3 DNA reads TGTGCCAGCAGCGTAGCCCAGGGAATGGGCGAGCAGTACTTC. Complete variable domain (other parts from reference TRBV9 and TRBJ2-7): DSGVTQTPKHLITATGQRVTLRCSPRSGDLSVYWYQQSLDQGLQFLIQYYNGEERAKGNILERFSAQQFPDLHSELNLSSLELGDSALYFCASSVAQGMGEQYFGPGTRLTVT.